This T cell receptor beta chain was sequenced during a study of blood T cells in healthy people across ages. Study results and caveats: As age increased, TCR beta diversity per million T cells fell in a roughly linear fashion. Expanded clonotype shifts may have been confounded, as the donors had an unknown CMV status.

Drawn from each donor were ten milliliters of peripheral blood. This clonotype was counted many times. Antigen: not known. Sample-barcoded 5' priming and a J-beta primer mix drove a second PCR of 7 to 11 cycles. Samples each returned at least 3 million CDR3-containing paired-end reads. TCRdb fed the 5' RACE reads into MiXCR, producing one record per CDR3 protein. This table holds 850,000 or so distinct CDR3 sequences, under 30% found once. This CDR3 contains 13 residues. V was cut by 6 bases and J by 6 bases, with 12 bases left in between. Specimen: blood. The TCR originated in a woman aged 80 or over in good health. This chain connects TRBV12-3 or TRBV12-4 to TRBJ2-4; D not resolved. As DNA, the CDR3 is TGTGCCAGCAGCCCCGGACCGGGAAACATTCAGTACTTC. It yields the protein CASSPGPGNIQYF.